The rows below give T cell receptor beta chains drawn from one sample of a study of blood T cell repertoires in COVID-19. TCRdb's table, derived via immunoSEQ multiplex PCR, lists solely in-frame clones and lacks some. The repertoire holds 350,000 to 550,000 clones, with around 91% as singletons. The material sequenced was PBMCs or T cells enriched from blood (not recorded which). Receptors originate from a young man who had recovered from COVID-19. Both conserved end residues are part of each CDR3. Some rows have no size entry. The others give once, few or many, or a class for an expanded clone.

TRBV7-2	.	TRBJ1-2	CASSFGGRVLVGYTF
TRBV7-2	.	TRBJ2-7	CASSLEQGVGEQYF
TRBV7-8	.	TRBJ2-1	CASSLAISGSLDEQFF
TRBV4-1	.	TRBJ1-2	CASSQDAANNYGYTF
TRBV24-1	.	TRBJ2-1	CATSDLKSPGTGGGEQFF
TRBV7-2	.	TRBJ2-1	CASSFGGLAYNEQFF
TRBV7-3	.	TRBJ1-4	CASNTTGGDPTNEKLFF
TRBV18	.	TRBJ1-2	CASSPREDENYGYTF
TRBV28	.	TRBJ2-7	CASSHITGLGEQYF
TRBV28	.	TRBJ2-5	CASSLVGGGSQETQYF
TRBV11-2	.	TRBJ2-5	CASSPQVQGTQYF
TRBV10-3	.	TRBJ1-3	CAISVGGNSGNTIYF
TRBV7-9	once	TRBJ1-2	CASSLLVGGGYTF
TRBV11-2	.	TRBJ2-2	CASSETGSFTGELFF
TRBV24-1	.	TRBJ2-7	CATSDPFDSGAEQYF
TRBV2	.	TRBJ1-2	CASRGSINYGYTF
TRBV29-1	.	TRBJ2-1	CSVGSRVANEQFF
TRBV5-4	.	TRBJ2-1	CASSKGLAGAVADEQFF
TRBV10-2	.	TRBJ2-7	CASIPQAGGSSYEQYF
TRBV4-1	.	TRBJ1-4	CASSQGQAINEKLFF
TRBV18	.	TRBJ1-2	CASSPTGEGNYGYTF
TRBV7-9	.	TRBJ2-7	CASSLGDYGQYF
TRBV6-5	.	TRBJ1-2	CASRSTEPNYGYTF
TRBV9	once	TRBJ2-1	CASSESANDNEQFF
TRBV6-5	.	TRBJ2-7	CASSSRGYEQYF
TRBV7-3	.	TRBJ2-3	CASSRRGPTGGTDTQYF
TRBV3-1/TRBV3-2	.	TRBJ2-2	CASSQTPSGTATGELFF
TRBV15	.	TRBJ2-1	CATSKPVAGGPREQFF
TRBV30	.	TRBJ2-6	CAWGGTSGANVLTF
TRBV4-2	.	TRBJ1-5	CASSQDFIPGGGNQPQHF
TRBV5-6	.	TRBJ2-1	CASSAGLAGGPDNEQFF
TRBV2	.	TRBJ1-5	CASSTGGDTPQHF
TRBV6-1	.	TRBJ1-5	CASSVFTGVNQPQHF
TRBV29-1	once	TRBJ1-6	CSVQQGLSSPLHF